These 27 T cell receptor beta chains were sequenced from one sample in a study of Ad26.COV2.S vaccination and SARS-CoV-2 variants. Produced via immunoSEQ multiplex PCR; TCRdb's table is partial and in-frame only. The profile shows under 300,000 clones, roughly 87% of them singletons. Treatment described: around 19 received Ad26.COV2.S at low or high dose, single or two shots; roughly five received placebo; per-sample allocation not given. The investigators took samples on day 63 after the first vaccine or placebo injection. Specimen: peripheral blood, collected in a trial of Ad26.COV2.S vaccine versus placebo. These TCRs come from a person aged 18-60 years who received the Ad26.COV2.S COVID-19 vaccine or a placebo.

This chain joins TRBV11-1 and TRBJ2-1, with 9 bases aligning to TRBD2. The CDR3 extends over 16 amino acids. In germline, CDR1 is SGHAT, CDR2 FQDESV (reference sequence). The V and J ends lost 4 bases and 2 bases, in that order; junction bases with no gene match: 6. Here the CDR3 DNA reads TGTGCCAGCAGCTGGTTAGCGGGAGATACCTACAATGAGCAGTTCTTC. It codes for CASSWLAGDTYNEQFF.

The chain links TRBV29-1 to TRBJ1-5; D uncertain. The length of the CDR3 is 12 residues. V dropped 4 bases and J dropped 0 bases, with 4 bases sitting between them. Germline CDR1 and CDR2: SQVTM and ANQGSEA. This CDR3 reads CSVGYSNQPQHF. CDR3 nucleotides: TGCAGCGTTGGGTATAGCAATCAGCCCCAGCATTTT.

V and J are TRBV30 and TRBJ1-1; TRBD1 agrees at 9 bases. The CDR3 spans 12 residues. Trimming cost V 7 bases and J 5 bases; bases outside gene matches: 5. Germline CDR1 and CDR2: GTSNPN and SVGIG (reference sequence). CDR3 amino acids: CALGQGRTEAFF. CDR3 bases: TGTGCCTTGGGACAGGGAAGGACTGAAGCTTTCTTT.

The rearrangement uses TRBV19 and TRBJ2-7, with 9 bases fitting TRBD1. The V gene end was trimmed by 5 bases and the J gene end by 4 bases; junction bases not matched to a gene: 0. The CDR3 is 12 amino acids. Looked up from germline, CDR1 is LNHDA and CDR2 is SQIVND (reference sequence). CDR3 bases: TGTGCCAGTAGTGGGACAGGGTACGAGCAGTACTTC. Its translation: CASSGTGYEQYF.

V and J are TRBV2 and TRBJ2-2; TRBD2 agrees at 9 bases. The CDR3 totals 15 residues. V trimming: 6 bases; J trimming: 6 bases; junction bases outside the gene matches: 8. The germline gives CDR1 SNHLY, CDR2 FYNNEI. Written as DNA, the CDR3 is TGTGCCAGCAGGTCGACTAGCGGTCCCGCCGGGGAGCTGTTTTTT. This encodes CASRSTSGPAGELFF.

This chain joins TRBV19 and TRBJ1-1, with TRBD1 as a possible D gene (6 bases). V was clipped by 2 bases and J by 7 bases, with 17 bases between them. The CDR3 has 15 amino acids. CDR1 is LNHDA and CDR2 is SQIVND in the germline V gene (reference sequence). This chain's CDR3 is CASSITGIGGGEAFF. The CDR3 nucleotides are TGTGCCAGTAGTATAACTGGGATCGGGGGCGGTGAAGCTTTCTTT.

V is TRBV15 and J is TRBJ2-3, with 10 bases that match TRBD2. The junction had 4 bases not matched to a gene; V was cut back by 1 base and J by 3 bases. CDR1 and CDR2 from the germline V gene are LNHNV and YYDKDF (reference sequence). There are 16 residues in the CDR3. In DNA form, the CDR3 reads TGTGCCACCAGCAGAGCCAATAGCGGGGGGACAGATACGCAGTATTTT. Translated: CATSRANSGGTDTQYF.

This CDR3 reads CASSYGPGTGELFF. CDR3 nucleotide sequence: TGTGCCAGCAGTTATGGGCCCGGCACCGGGGAGCTGTTTTTT. This sequence joins TRBV6-2 or TRBV6-3 and TRBJ2-2; D unclear. This CDR3 contains 14 residues. Germline V gene lookup returns CDR1 MNHEY and CDR2 SVGEGT. The V gene lost 3 bases and the J gene lost 4 bases, with 9 bases spanning the gap.

In this sample, this clone turned up a few times. The chain uses TRBV29-1 and TRBJ1-1; D is uncertain. The CDR3 has 13 amino acids. V lost 7 bases and J lost 0, with 12 bases in between. Germline V CDR1 and CDR2: SQVTM, ANQGSEA. CDR3 sequence: CSARTDMNTEAFF. The CDR3 DNA sequence: TGCAGCGCCAGGACCGATATGAACACTGAAGCTTTCTTT.

J is TRBJ1-1 and V is TRBV19; no clear D gene. CDR1 and CDR2 (germline): LNHDA, SQIVND (reference sequence). This CDR3 comprises 13 residues. V was trimmed by 3 bases and J by 2 bases, leaving 7 bases between them. The DNA of the CDR3 is TGTGCCAGTAGTATGTTTCTTAACACTGAAGCTTTCTTT. Protein: CASSMFLNTEAFF. The full variable domain, in which reference TRBV19 and TRBJ1-1 provide the parts outside the CDR3, is DGGITQSPKYLFRKEGQNVTLSCEQNLNHDAMYWYRQDPGQGLRLIYYSQIVNDFQKGDIAEGYSVSREKKESFPLTVTSAQKNPTAFYLCASSMFLNTEAFFGQGTRLTVV.

The gene calls are TRBV4-2 and TRBJ1-4, with D perhaps TRBD1 (6 bases). This CDR3 region has 15 residues. V was pared by 4 bases and J by 5 bases, with 14 bases between. Germline loops: CDR1 LGHNA, CDR2 YNFKEQ. The CDR3 spells CASSLGDRHNEKLFF. CDR3 nucleotides: TGTGCCAGCAGCCTAGGAGACAGGCACAATGAAAAACTGTTTTTT.

This chain links TRBV7-2 with TRBJ2-7; 8 nucleotides line up with TRBD2. The CDR3 runs to 14 residues. Germline CDR1 and CDR2: SGHTA and FQGNSA. V gave up 4 bases and J gave up 3 bases; unmatched junction bases: 5. The CDR3 nucleotides read TGTGCCAGCAGCTGGGGACTAGGGGTCTACGAGCAGTACGTC. Translated, it gives CASSWGLGVYEQYV.

The gene calls are TRBV2 and TRBJ2-7, with D possibly being TRBD2 (7 bases). The CDR3 is made up of 14 amino acids. V lost 4 bases and J lost 6, with 16 bases in between. Germline V gene data show CDR1 as SNHLY and CDR2 as FYNNEI. The chain's CDR3 is CASSGRGAGGEQYF. CDR3 sequence (DNA): TGTGCCAGCAGTGGTCGGGGGGCTGGAGGCGAGCAGTACTTC.

V and J are TRBV11-3 and TRBJ2-1; 9 bases agree with TRBD1. Trimming at V came to 3 bases and at J to 6 bases, leaving 9 bases not matched to a gene. The germline CDR1 and CDR2 sequences are SGHNT and YENEEA. The CDR3 contains 16 residues. CDR3 sequence reads: CASSFGVTGQGNEQFF. The DNA for the CDR3 is TGTGCCAGCAGCTTCGGCGTGACGGGACAGGGCAATGAGCAGTTCTTC.

This clone was counted between two and nine times. The same CDR3 is also encoded by other DNA sequences in this sample. The chain is built from TRBV18 and TRBJ1-1; D uncertain. Looked up from germline, CDR1 is KGHSH and CDR2 is LQKENI. V shed 3 bases and J shed 3 bases, with 8 bases lying between them. CDR3 length equals 13 residues. CDR3 region: CASSPTGDTEAFF. Here the CDR3 DNA reads TGTGCCAGCTCACCCACCGGGGACACTGAAGCTTTCTTT.

The chain uses TRBV4-1 and TRBJ2-7; maybe TRBD2 (6 bases). Trimming left V 4 bases short and J 0 bases short, with 25 bases between. Germline V gene data show CDR1 as MGHRA and CDR2 as YSYEKL. The CDR3 spans 19 residues. Here the CDR3 DNA reads TGCGCCAGCAGCCCCTTATGGGCTAGCGTCCGAAAGCTCTCCTACGAGCAGTACGTC. This gives the protein CASSPLWASVRKLSYEQYV.

The CDR3 protein is CASSGEGGRDTQYF. The CDR3, as DNA: TGTGCCAGCAGTGGGGAAGGGGGACGGGATACGCAGTATTTT. This chain joins TRBV9 and TRBJ2-3, with D maybe TRBD1 (6 bases). Trimming stripped 5 bases from V and 6 bases from J, with 16 bases between. The CDR3 runs to 14 residues. Germline lookup yields CDR1 SGDLS and CDR2 YYNGEE.

This sequence joins TRBV6-4 and TRBJ2-3; maybe TRBD2 (6 bases). The length of the CDR3 is 13 residues. The V end lost 8 bases, the J end lost 6 bases, and 15 bases lay between the germline ends. The V gene's germline CDR1 is MRHNA and CDR2 SNTAGT. The CDR3: CASGWDLSDTQYF. CDR3 nucleotide sequence: TGTGCCAGCGGGTGGGACTTGTCGGATACGCAGTATTTT.

The chain uses TRBV19 and TRBJ2-3; perhaps TRBD2 as D (6 bases). Trimming stripped 5 bases from V and 2 bases from J, with 17 bases between. This CDR3 has 16 residues. Germline V CDR1 and CDR2: LNHDA, SQIVND (reference sequence). The CDR3 DNA reads as TGTGCCAGTAGTCCAATAGTGGGGGAGGTCACAGATACGCAGTATTTT. Translating it yields CASSPIVGEVTDTQYF.

CDR3 nucleotide sequence: TGTGCCAGCAGTTACAGAGGGGCCCTCTACAATGAGCAGTTCTTC. Its protein product is CASSYRGALYNEQFF. The chain employs TRBV6-5 and TRBJ2-1; TRBD1 or TRBD2 may be the D gene (5 bases each). The CDR3 spans 15 residues. V dropped 2 bases and J dropped 3 bases, with 11 bases sitting between them. Germline CDR1 and CDR2: MNHEY and SVGAGI.

The chain combines TRBV3-1 (or the pseudogene TRBV3-2) with TRBJ2-3, with 12 bases fitting TRBD2. Germline CDR1 is LGHDT and CDR2 is YNNKEL (reference sequence). After removal of 0 bases from V and 0 bases from J, the junction contained 4 bases not matched to a gene. CDR3 size: 18 residues. CDR3 sequence (DNA): TGTGCCAGCAGCCAAGATCGACTAGCGGGAGCCAGCACAGATACGCAGTATTTT. Its translation: CASSQDRLAGASTDTQYF.

The chain joins TRBV6-4 to TRBJ1-6; TRBD1 aligns across 7 bases. This CDR3 spans 14 amino acids. The J segment lost 7 bases and the V segment lost 5 bases, leaving 5 bases of the junction unmatched. Germline assignment: CDR1 MRHNA and CDR2 SNTAGT. The CDR3 nucleotides are TGTGCCAGCAGTTCTACAGGGGACAATTCACCCCTCCACTTT. This codes for CASSSTGDNSPLHF.

V and J are TRBV5-6 and TRBJ1-1; a possible D gene is TRBD1 (6 bases). CDR3 length: 15 amino acids. V was cut by 3 bases and J by 5 bases, with 17 bases left in between. Per germline, CDR1 SGHDT and CDR2 YYEEEE. CDR3 sequence reads: CASSYPGARVTEAFF. CDR3 DNA sequence: TGTGCCAGCAGCTACCCGGGGGCGAGAGTAACTGAAGCTTTCTTT.

The J gene is TRBJ1-2, the V gene TRBV4-1; D is perhaps TRBD1 (5 bases). Germline CDR1 and CDR2: MGHRA and YSYEKL. The CDR3 contains 14 residues. The V and J ends lost 0 bases and 8 bases respectively, with 13 bases between them. CDR3 loop: CASSQDRRAQGYTF. Written as DNA, the CDR3 is TGCGCCAGCAGCCAAGATCGCAGGGCCCAGGGCTACACCTTC.

This clone was counted a few times. The V gene is TRBV7-9, the J gene TRBJ2-7; the D call may be TRBD1 or TRBD2 (5 bases each). Deletions cut 1 base from V and 2 bases from J, with 9 bases between. The CDR3 spans 14 residues. Germline CDR1 reads SEHNR; CDR2 reads FQNEAQ (reference sequence). The CDR3 loop is CASSLVGGTYEQYV. Here the CDR3 DNA reads TGTGCCAGCAGCTTAGTTGGGGGTACCTACGAGCAGTACGTC.

The chain links TRBV7-3 to TRBJ2-2, with 12 positions matching TRBD2. The CDR3 contains 16 residues. Germline V gives CDR1 SGHTA, CDR2 FQGTGA. V shed 5 bases, J shed 5 bases, and the junction held 6 bases outside the gene matches. The CDR3 DNA reads as TGTGCCAGCAGCCTATCTGGGACTAGCGGGACCGGGGAGCTGTTTTTT. This translates into CASSLSGTSGTGELFF. Together with reference TRBV7-3 and TRBJ2-2, the CDR3 gives the full variable domain: GAGVSQTPSNKVTEKGKYVELRCDPISGHTALYWYRQSLGQGPEFLIYFQGTGAADDSGLPNDRFFAVRPEGSVSTLKIQRTERGDSAVYLCASSLSGTSGTGELFFGEGSRLTVL.

V is TRBV7-9 and J is TRBJ2-1, with D perhaps matching TRBD1 or TRBD2 (6 bases each). V was clipped by 1 base and J by 0 bases, with 13 bases between them. This CDR3 spans 17 amino acids. Germline V CDR1 and CDR2: SEHNR, FQNEAQ (reference sequence). CDR3 sequence: CASSLGRGHSSYNEQFF. The CDR3 nucleotides are TGTGCCAGCAGCTTAGGACGGGGGCATAGCTCCTACAATGAGCAGTTCTTC.